This T cell receptor (beta chain) was recorded in a study of CD4 T cells in relation to SARS-CoV-2 and coronaviruses. Across the whole study: Controls used an HIV-1 Nef peptide pool or no peptide. Findings and limits, study-wide: Pre-pandemic and post-infection samples never came from the same donor.

The CDR3 spans 13 residues. The V end lost 3 bases, the J end lost 10 bases, and 10 bases lay between the germline ends. Sequenced by immunoSEQ multiplex PCR; TCRdb stores in-frame clones only, minus some. This sample carries over 15,000 clones, 82% of them seen once, and the ten largest clones take around 29%. Regarding this clone: Its antigen is not identified.

Before the COVID-19 pandemic, during about 2011-2019, CD4+ T cells were taken from unexposed donors. CD4+ T cells were isolated from the cells after around 9 days of culture. Unexposed-donor CD4+ T cells were probed with SARS-CoV-2 S/N and four cold-coronavirus spikes, cells permitting. Fresh IL-2 medium replaced half the medium on days 3 and 7. The origin of this receptor is a human donor in good health. The chain combines TRBV12-3 or TRBV12-4 with TRBJ1-6, with D maybe TRBD1 (5 bases). Sequencing was done on a sample of CD4+ T cells from PBMCs, cultured in vitro. This chain's CDR3 is CASSFDSGSPLHF. The CDR3 nucleotides are TGTGCCAGCAGTTTTGACAGCGGATCACCCCTCCACTTT.